These 20 T cell receptor beta chains were sequenced from one sample in a study of blood T cells in healthy people across ages. Next came a second PCR, run for about 7 to 12 cycles, which used a sample-barcoded 5' primer along with a J-beta primer mix. TCRdb re-analysed the 5' RACE reads in MiXCR, keeping a single row per CDR3 protein. Among around 800,000 distinct CDR3 sequences, 44% were seen once, and the ten largest hold about a fifth. Sample: blood. Every receptor here comes from a man aged 60 to 69 in good health.

A note on this clonotype: An end of the junction does not agree with germline; a read error may underlie this. The chain carries TRBV2 and TRBJ1-2, with D perhaps matching TRBD1 (6 bases). CDR1 is SNHLY and CDR2 is FYNNEI in the germline V gene. This CDR3 region has 12 residues. The CDR3 sequence is CTSSEDRSGYTF. CDR3 DNA sequence: TGTACCAGCAGTGAGGACAGATCTGGCTACACCTTC.

This clonotype showed up many times. The chain uses TRBV15 and TRBJ2-5; TRBD2 is a possible D gene (6 bases). The CDR3 has 13 amino acids. With 5 bases removed from V and 2 bases from J, the gap between germline ends came to 9 bases. Germline V gene data show CDR1 as LNHNV and CDR2 as YYDKDF (reference sequence). The CDR3 is CATSLAGQETQYF. For the CDR3, the DNA is TGTGCCACCAGCCTCGCGGGACAAGAGACCCAGTACTTC.

The V gene is TRBV27, the J gene TRBJ2-7, with D possibly called TRBD1 or TRBD2 (5 bases each). From germline, CDR1 is MNHEY and CDR2 SMNVEV (reference sequence). V lost 5 bases to trimming and J lost 4 bases, with 12 bases between them. CDR3 length equals 13 residues. CDR3 residues: CASSQGPQYEQYF. CDR3 coding DNA: TGTGCCAGCAGTCAGGGACCTCAATACGAGCAGTACTTC.

This clonotype has only a few counts. V usage is TRBV6-6 and J usage is TRBJ2-4, with a weak D call TRBD2 (6 bases). Germline CDR1 and CDR2: MNHNY and SVGAGI (reference sequence). V lost 5 bases to trimming and J lost 13 bases, with 18 bases between them. The CDR3 length is 13 residues. The chain's CDR3 is CASSRGTGVGQYF. As DNA, the CDR3 is TGTGCCAGCAGTCGCGGGACGGGAGTTGGGCAGTACTTC.

V is TRBV10-3 and J is TRBJ1-1, with D uncertain. Germline V gene data show CDR1 as ENHRY and CDR2 as SYGVKD. The CDR3 totals 13 residues. The V and J ends lost 6 bases and 11 bases respectively, with 19 bases between them. CDR3 in amino acids: CAISELQYAVAFF. DNA of the CDR3: TGTGCCATCAGCGAACTTCAATACGCGGTGGCTTTCTTT.

This clonotype was counted once. This chain links TRBV13 with TRBJ1-4, with no clear D. Germline V gene data show CDR1 as PRHDT and CDR2 as FYEKMQ (reference sequence). The CDR3 is 15 amino acids. Between the trimmed V and J ends, which lost 2 bases and 7 bases, there was a span of 14 bases. The CDR3 DNA reads as TGTGCCAGCAGCTTAAGTGGGGTGGTAATTGAAAAACTGTTTTTT. It specifies CASSLSGVVIEKLFF.

This clonotype was observed a handful of times. J is TRBJ1-2 and V is TRBV24-1; weak D call: TRBD1 (6 bases). CDR1 and CDR2 from the germline V gene are KGHDR and SFDVKD. Trimming removed 3 bases at V and 5 bases at J, with 12 bases between. The CDR3 loop spans 14 amino acids. DNA for the CDR3: TGTGCCACCAGTGATGCGGACAGTCGATATGGCTACACCTTC. Residues: CATSDADSRYGYTF.

This clonotype was observed a few times. The gene calls are TRBV20-1 and TRBJ2-3; D gene ambiguous. CDR1 is DFQATT and CDR2 is SNEGSKA in the germline V gene (reference sequence). The V end lost 3 bases, the J end lost 1 base, and 8 bases lay between the germline ends. The CDR3 has 13 amino acids. CDR3 DNA sequence: TGCAGTGCTAGGGCGGACGGCACAGATACGCAGTATTTT. It is translated as CSARADGTDTQYF.

This clonotype appeared once. CDR3 region: CASSLTPGRGRANEKLFF. In DNA, the CDR3 is TGTGCCAGCAGTCTTACTCCGGGACGGGGCCGGGCTAATGAAAAACTGTTTTTT. The genes are TRBV9 and TRBJ1-4; TRBD1 might be the D (5 bases). The germline V gene has CDR1 SGDLS and CDR2 YYNGEE. V was cut by 5 bases and J by 3 bases, with 23 bases left in between. The CDR3 length is 18 residues. Full variable domain (remainder filled in from reference TRBV9 and TRBJ1-4): DSGVTQTPKHLITATGQRVTLRCSPRSGDLSVYWYQQSLDQGLQFLIQYYNGEERAKGNILERFSAQQFPDLHSELNLSSLELGDSALYFCASSLTPGRGRANEKLFFGSGTQLSVL.

Only a few counts were recorded for this clonotype. The genes are TRBV20-1 and TRBJ1-2, with TRBD1 identical over 8 bases. Germline V gene lookup returns CDR1 DFQATT and CDR2 SNEGSKA (reference sequence). Losses at the gene ends were 3 bases for V and 8 bases for J; bases not matched to a gene: 8. The CDR3 totals 13 residues. This CDR3 reads CSASRQGARGYTF. The CDR3 DNA follows: TGCAGTGCTAGTCGGCAGGGGGCGAGAGGCTACACCTTC.

The chain has TRBV6-2 or TRBV6-3 and TRBJ2-6; D not certain. V was cut by 2 bases and J by 0 bases, with 17 bases left in between. The CDR3 has 19 amino acids. Germline V lookup: CDR1 MNHEY, CDR2 SVGEGT. The CDR3 DNA reads as TGTGCCAGCAGTTACGGGCAGCGACACCTCCTCTCTGGGGCCAACGTCCTGACTTTC. Translating gives CASSYGQRHLLSGANVLTF.

This chain links TRBV7-9 with TRBJ2-5; D is unclear. Germline CDR1 reads SEHNR; CDR2 reads FQNEAQ (reference sequence). CDR3 length equals 14 residues. Trimming pared 5 bases from V and 1 base from J, leaving 11 bases between. The CDR3 is CASSVSAVQETQYF. DNA for the CDR3: TGTGCCAGCAGCGTAAGCGCGGTCCAAGAGACCCAGTACTTC.

J is TRBJ1-2 and V is TRBV6-6, with D possibly TRBD1 on 6 matching bases. The CDR3 totals 14 residues. With 7 bases removed from V and 2 bases from J, the gap between germline ends came to 14 bases. Germline CDR1 is MNHNY and CDR2 is SVGAGI (reference sequence). The CDR3 spells CASNPRGANYGYTF. The CDR3 region has the DNA TGTGCCAGCAACCCGAGGGGGGCGAACTATGGCTACACCTTC.

This clonotype occurred once. The CDR3 loop is CASNPSGGKETQYF. CDR3 DNA sequence: TGTGCCAGTAATCCTAGCGGGGGGAAAGAGACCCAGTACTTC. The chain employs TRBV19 and TRBJ2-5, with TRBD2 matching 11 bases. Trimming at V came to 7 bases and at J to 3 bases, leaving 4 bases not matched to a gene. CDR1 and CDR2 from the germline V gene are LNHDA and SQIVND (reference sequence). This CDR3 spans 14 amino acids. The full variable domain, rest sourced from reference TRBV19 and TRBJ2-5, is DGGITQSPKYLFRKEGQNVTLSCEQNLNHDAMYWYRQDPGQGLRLIYYSQIVNDFQKGDIAEGYSVSREKKESFPLTVTSAQKNPTAFYLCASNPSGGKETQYFGPGTRLLVL.

This clonotype was seen a handful of times. V gene TRBV21-1 combines with J gene TRBJ2-5; TRBD2 is the table's D call, not checked against the DNA. TRBV21-1 is annotated as a pseudogene. This CDR3 region has 18 residues. The CDR3 nucleotides are TGTGCCAGCAGCAAAGGAAAAGGGACTAGCAGGAACCAAGAGACCCAGTACTTC. Protein product: CASSKGKGTSRNQETQYF.

This clonotype turned up a few times. V and J are TRBV20-1 and TRBJ2-7, with D unclear. With the DNA end fitting TRBJ2-5 better, the J assignment may be wrong. Germline CDR1 is DFQATT and CDR2 is SNEGSKA (reference sequence). This CDR3 contains 12 residues. The CDR3 DNA follows: TGCAGTGCTAGAGCTGATTCTGAGACCCAGTACTTC. It yields the protein CSARADSETQYF.

The V and J genes are TRBV12-3 or TRBV12-4 and TRBJ2-4; 9 bases agree with TRBD2. This CDR3 is built from 16 residues. Trimming took 6 bases from V and 13 from J; bases not matched to a gene: 19. This chain's CDR3 is CASSRHERGLAGEQYF. As DNA, the CDR3 is TGTGCCAGCAGCAGACACGAGCGGGGACTAGCCGGGGAGCAGTACTTC.

This rearrangement joins TRBV2 to TRBJ2-5, with 7 positions matching TRBD1. The J call could be wrong; TRBJ2-7 is a better fit for the DNA end. CDR1 is SNHLY, CDR2 FYNNEI, per germline. The CDR3 sequence is 19 residues long. CDR3 nucleotide sequence: TGTGCCAGCAGCGAGAGAAGGGGGATAGGGACAGTCTATTCCTACGAGCAGTACTTC. Protein: CASSERRGIGTVYSYEQYF.

The genes are TRBV7-8 and TRBJ2-1; D perhaps matches TRBD2 (6 bases). Germline assignment: CDR1 SGHVS and CDR2 FQNEAQ. There are 14 residues in the CDR3. V gave up 1 base and J gave up 13 bases, with 17 bases separating them. The CDR3 is CASSLEGLGGPQFF. DNA for the CDR3: TGTGCCAGCAGCTTAGAGGGCCTCGGGGGACCACAGTTCTTC.

CDR3 in amino acids: CASSSGGVNADTQYF. In nucleotides, the CDR3 is TGTGCCAGCAGTTCTGGCGGGGTAAACGCAGATACGCAGTATTTT. V usage is TRBV6-5 and J usage is TRBJ2-3; maybe TRBD2 (6 bases). CDR3 size: 15 residues. Germline CDR1 reads MNHEY; CDR2 reads SVGAGI. Trimming removed 4 bases from V and 4 bases from J, with 15 bases in between.